This entry features one T cell receptor (beta chain) sequence. The target of this receptor is not known. The input lacks base qualities; no much larger clone sits a single base away. This sample's time point label indicates: pretreatment peripheral blood. The cohort included some 30 patients with locally advanced or metastatic urothelial carcinoma who were treated at Memorial Sloan Kettering on a trial protocol. Peripheral blood mononuclear cells were collected pretreatment and during treatment, with between 1 and 8 total time points obtained per patient. The Qiagen DNeasy Blood extraction kit was used to purify genomic DNA from total PBMCs and tumor samples. PBMCs were collected pretreatment and during treatment and were isolated and stored as previously described. These data belong to a study of PD-L1 blockade in urothelial cancer (dated by TCRdb to 2016 to 2017). About the full investigation: All patients started therapy around 2014 and received atezolizumab 1,200 mg intravenously every 3 weeks. Blood samples yielded a median of approximately 150,000 T cells and around 80,000 unique TCRs, with median clonality roughly 0.082. About 85% of the roughly 29 patients were identified as males with urothelial cancer of bladder origin, and a prior smoking history was reported by 18 of 29 patients. Somatic, immune and clinical correlates of response to PD-L1 blockade with atezolizumab in urothelial cancer were the focus of an exploratory multi-omic analysis. Eight or nine patients reached durable clinical benefit, while 20 patients did not. Patients had an ECOG performance status of 0 or 1 and had received between 0 and 3 prior chemotherapy regimens. Pretreatment tumor samples, along with matched peripheral blood collected serially before and after atezolizumab treatment, underwent TCR sequencing. Whole exome sequencing and RNA sequencing of pretreatment tumors were performed alongside TCR sequencing in the same patients. Pretreatment blood TCR-seq was available for about 27 patients, at least one posttreatment blood collection was obtained for about 24 patients, and tumor TCR-seq was available for about 24 patients. Blood samples were analyzed at 3 weeks after treatment start (second dose) and at 6 weeks after treatment start. Durable clinical benefit was defined as progression-free survival longer than 6 months, and TCR features were also tested against progression-free and overall survival. Here is what the overall study found, with its caveats: Because of the small sample size (n = 29) and the many exploratory analyses performed, the results are intended to be regarded as hypothesis-generating. Patients with durable benefit showed greater expansion of tumor-associated TCR clones in peripheral blood 3 weeks after starting treatment (n ≈ 22, p = 0.022). Improved progression-free and overall survival was associated with having pretreatment peripheral blood TCR clonality below the median.

Synthetic TCR analog templates were spiked into each PCR so that absolute template abundance could be estimated from read counts. TCRbeta CDR3 regions were amplified from genomic DNA with bias-controlled V and J gene primers using the immunoSEQ assay. Sequencing of rearranged TCRbeta segments was done at approximately 20X coverage. On the study's bioinformatics: Clustering was used to correct sequencing errors, and CDR3s were annotated against IMGT to assign V, D and J genes. Out-of-frame and stop-codon sequences were excluded, and only productive TCRbeta rearrangements were used in downstream analyses. To compute clonality, Shannon entropy was normalized by the log of the number of unique productive sequences and then subtracted from one. Fisher's exact test with Benjamini-Hochberg correction, at a threshold of adjusted p below 0.01, was used to find clones that differed between time points or between blood and tumor. This is the immuneACCESS table as TCRdb keeps it, with only in-frame sequences that have V and J called. A part of the clones is gone; compared with another copy, unresolved V genes explain less than half, and the rest is unexplained. For V, J and clone size, that table is used; D and trimming come from the DNA. This sample has about 50,000 clones in its table, and 80% to 90% of those were observed once. The ten largest clonotypes hold more than 3% of the sample.

CDR1 and CDR2 are drawn from the germline V gene: SNHLY, FYNNEI. Here V drops 5 bases and J drops 8 bases, and the junction holds 8 bases not matched to any gene. Taken from cysteine to phenylalanine, the CDR3 has 15 residues. The sequence is cut down to CDR3 DNA, 45 bases in frame from base 1. This TCR was sampled from an older man with urothelial cancer. Sequenced material: PBMCs, taken around atezolizumab (anti-PD-L1) treatment. The chain links TRBV2 with TRBJ2-3, with TRBD2 matching 12 junction bases. The CDR3 is CASSLASGRGGTQYF. The DNA reads as follows: TGTGCCAGCAGTCTAGCTAGCGGGAGGGGAGGTACGCAGTATTTT.